The subject of this entry is one T cell receptor (beta chain). As to time point: blood at routine non-recurrence follow-up after resection. Whole RNA, which was extracted from tumor, nontumor lung tissue or frozen PBMC, was sequenced without any cell sorting. This sample is part of a study of spatial heterogeneity in lung cancer. About the study: Sequenced were any available follow-up PBMC samples, which had been obtained a median of about 22 months after resection. Sequence detection consistently recorded a greater number of beta-chain than alpha-chain sequences.

Each TCR cDNA molecule bore a unique molecular identifier. One entry per CDR3 protein results from TCRdb running MiXCR on the 5' RACE reads. The table includes 50,000 to 60,000 distinct CDR3 sequences, around 6.7% detected once. Per the germline V gene, CDR1 is SNHLY and CDR2 is FYNNEI. This CDR3 region has 15 residues. Trimming at V came to 0 bases and at J to 3 bases, leaving 4 bases not matched to a gene. Sequencing used PBMCs, obtained at follow-up. The rearrangement uses TRBV2 and TRBJ2-7; TRBD1 matches 8 bases. This TCR derives from a female donor with early-stage non-small cell lung cancer. As DNA, the CDR3 is TGTGCCAGCAGTGAAGCGGGACAGGTTAACTACGAGCAGTACTTC. It encodes CASSEAGQVNYEQYF. The full variable domain, completed using reference TRBV2 and TRBJ2-7, is EPEVTQTPSHQVTQMGQEVILRCVPISNHLYFYWYRQILGQKVEFLVSFYNNEISEKSEIFDDQFSVERPDGSNFTLKIRSTKLEDSAMYFCASSEAGQVNYEQYFGPGTRLTVT.